This TCR beta chain emerged from a study of identical twins. This clonotype was seen a few times. Deletions cut 5 bases from V and 1 base from J, with 14 bases between. Germline V gives CDR1 MDHEN, CDR2 SYDVKM. The CDR3 consists of 15 residues. TCRdb processed the 5' RACE reads anew with MiXCR; each CDR3 protein has one entry. The sample comprises 700,000 or so distinct CDR3 sequences, 8.6% of which are singletons, and more than 0.75% rests with the top ten. These same data were also listed under a study on yellow fever vaccine responses in identical twins.

The source material was PBMCs. The clonotype comes from a woman aged 18-30 years in good health. The chain recombines TRBV28 with TRBJ2-5; perhaps TRBD2 as D (6 bases). CDR3 amino acids: CASSPRVGGQETQYF. DNA for the CDR3: TGTGCCAGCAGTCCCAGGGTGGGGGGCCAAGAGACCCAGTACTTC.